These T cell receptor beta chains were read from a single sample in a study of blood T cell repertoires in COVID-19. TCRdb's copy holds only in-frame clones and misses some; the assay was immunoSEQ multiplex PCR. The sample lists approximately 300,000 clones, 75% to 95% occurring once. Sequences were obtained from peripheral blood. The receptor source for this set is a woman younger than 45 with COVID-19, enrolled during active disease. CDR3s include the opening cysteine and the closing phenylalanine or tryptophan. A D gene is named only where the DNA matches it firmly. Clone size is shown for a subset of rows, as once, few, many or a class of expanded clone.

V gene	J gene	D gene	clone size	CDR3 DNA	CDR3 protein
TRBV30	TRBJ2-3	.	.	TGTGCCTGGGGCAGAGATACGCAGTATTTT	CAWGRDTQYF
TRBV28	TRBJ2-5	.	.	TGTGCCAGCAGCCCCTTGATGGGCCGCTCTGGGGAGACCCAGTACTTC	CASSPLMGRSGETQYF
TRBV7-2	TRBJ2-7	TRBD1	.	TGTGCCAGCAGCTTAGACAGGGGAACCTACGAGCAGTACTTC	CASSLDRGTYEQYF
TRBV7-9	TRBJ2-1	.	.	TGTGCCAGCAGCCCCACTCTAGCCTCTGAGCAGTTCTTC	CASSPTLASEQFF
TRBV24-1	TRBJ2-3	TRBD2	.	TGTGCCACCAGTGATGACCCGCGGGGGGCGGATACGCAGTATTTT	CATSDDPRGADTQYF
TRBV30	TRBJ2-7	TRBD1	.	TGTGCCTGGAAAATGGGACAGGGAAGCTCCTACGAGCAGTACTTC	CAWKMGQGSSYEQYF
TRBV12-3/TRBV12-4	TRBJ1-1	.	.	TGTGCCAGCAGTTTCTCGGGGAACACTGAAGCTTTCTTT	CASSFSGNTEAFF
TRBV5-6	TRBJ2-3	TRBD2	.	TGTGCCAGCAGTCCCGGGACTACGGGGAGGGATACGCAGTATTTT	CASSPGTTGRDTQYF
TRBV19	TRBJ1-5	TRBD1	.	TGTGCCAGTAGTGTAGACAGGGCCAACAATCAGCCCCAGCATTTT	CASSVDRANNQPQHF
TRBV28	TRBJ2-6	.	.	TGTGCCAGCAGAAAGTGGACAGCCGTCTCTGGGGCCAACGTCCTGACTTTC	CASRKWTAVSGANVLTF
TRBV18	TRBJ2-7	.	.	TGTGCCAGCTCACCATCCGTGAGGAGCTCCTACGAGCAGTACTTC	CASSPSVRSSYEQYF
TRBV7-9	TRBJ2-7	TRBD1	.	TGTGCCAGCAGCCCCCCGGACAGGGGCGTCCCCGAGCAGTACTTC	CASSPPDRGVPEQYF
TRBV5-5	TRBJ2-7	TRBD2	once	TGTGCCAGCAGCAAACTAGCGGCCTACGAGCAGTACTTC	CASSKLAAYEQYF
TRBV15	TRBJ1-4	.	.	TGTGCCACCAGCAGAGATAGGCGAGGAGTTGAAAAACTGTTTTTT	CATSRDRRGVEKLFF
TRBV2	TRBJ2-1	TRBD2	.	TGTGCCAGCAGTGCTGGGTCTAGCGGTGATGGTGAGCAGTTCTTC	CASSAGSSGDGEQFF
TRBV27	TRBJ2-2	TRBD1	.	TGTGCCAGCAGTTTACTGGGCAGGGGGCTGAACACCGGGGAGCTGTTTTTT	CASSLLGRGLNTGELFF
TRBV3-1/TRBV3-2	TRBJ2-7	.	.	TGTGCCAGCAGCCCCCGGGACACTACTTACGAGCAGTACTTC	CASSPRDTTYEQYF
TRBV27	TRBJ2-7	.	.	TGTGCCAGCAGTTACGGACAGACCAGCAGTCCCTACGAGCAGTACTTC	CASSYGQTSSPYEQYF
TRBV7-9	TRBJ2-5	.	.	TGTGCCAGCAGCTTAGGGGCCGTCTTGGACGGTCAGGGGACCCAGTACTTC	CASSLGAVLDGQGTQYF
TRBV5-6	TRBJ1-3	.	.	TGTGCCAGCAGCTTCCGCGGGATCCAGGGAAACACCATATATTTT	CASSFRGIQGNTIYF